Following are 5 T cell receptor beta chains from one sample sequenced in a study of beta chain features in type 1 diabetes. Overall study findings and caveats: There was a moderate but significant shortening of TCRB CDR3s in all four CD4+ subsets of Type 1 diabetes patients.

Since all of the isolated RNA was reverse transcribed, expressed TCRB transcripts were what got sequenced. Sequenced by immunoSEQ multiplex PCR; TCRdb stores in-frame clones only, minus some. The profile covers some 120,000 clones, with approximately 15% appearing a single time and 2% to 3% taken by the ten largest. No antigens are known for them. The sample comprised central memory CD4+ T cells from blood. These receptors all stem from a man younger than 35 with type 1 diabetes.

This clone was seen a few times. The chain couples TRBV7-2 to TRBJ2-1; 9 nucleotides align to TRBD2. Germline V gene data show CDR1 as SGHTA and CDR2 as FQGNSA. CDR3 size: 18 residues. V shed 3 bases, J shed 0 bases, and the junction held 9 bases outside the gene matches. CDR3 DNA sequence: TGTGCCAGCAGCTTCCCTAGCGGGGCCGAGAGCTCCTACAATGAGCAGTTCTTC. It codes for CASSFPSGAESSYNEQFF.

The chain recombines TRBV30 with TRBJ1-5; 8 bases are a match to TRBD1. V lost 5 bases and J lost 0; bases outside the gene matches: 6. The length of the CDR3 is 15 residues. Germline V gene lookup returns CDR1 GTSNPN and CDR2 SVGIG (reference sequence). The chain's CDR3 is CAWDRGLYSNQPQHF. The CDR3 region has the DNA TGTGCCTGGGACAGGGGACTTTATAGCAATCAGCCCCAGCATTTT.

This chain connects TRBV10-3 to TRBJ1-1; D might be TRBD1 (6 bases). The V and J ends lost 10 bases and 1 base respectively, with 19 bases between them. The CDR3 consists of 15 residues. The V gene's germline CDR1 is ENHRY and CDR2 SYGVKD. The CDR3, as DNA: TGTGCCACCACAGGGATCGGACGGACGAACACTGAAGCTTTCTTT. Translated: CATTGIGRTNTEAFF.

This clone occurred a few times. The rearrangement uses TRBV7-9 and TRBJ2-7, with D possibly being TRBD1 (7 bases). V lost 6 bases, J lost 5 bases, and 20 bases lay in between. Germline assignment: CDR1 SEHNR and CDR2 FQNEAQ (reference sequence). There are 15 residues in the CDR3. The CDR3 nucleotides are TGTGCCAGCAGTCCTCCGGGGGCAGGGGGTAACGAGCAGTACTTC. Translation gives CASSPPGAGGNEQYF.

This clone was seen more than once but under ten times. The rearrangement uses TRBV13 and TRBJ2-7, with D unresolved. CDR1 and CDR2 from the germline V gene are PRHDT and FYEKMQ (reference sequence). The V gene lost 3 bases and the J gene lost 6 bases, with 12 bases spanning the gap. The CDR3 runs to 13 residues. The CDR3 region is CASSLGRASEQYF. The CDR3 DNA reads TGTGCCAGCAGCTTGGGCCGGGCTTCCGAGCAGTACTTC.